Listed here are 16 T cell receptor beta chains from one sample, sequenced in a study of metastatic and nonmetastatic thyroid tumors. TCRdb reanalyzed the PCR reads via MiXCR. Altogether 40,000 or so clones are present, around 26% being singletons, with the ten largest covering around 10%. Patients underwent thyroid surgery, and none had received any treatment before it. Sequenced: blood. These receptor sequences come from a female donor with papillary thyroid cancer or a benign thyroid nodule (not recorded which). Some clones in this sample may be carry-over from other donors' samples.

By share of the sample, this clone is medium-sized (0.01 to 0.1%). The rearrangement links TRBV6-1 to TRBJ1-1; D call uncertain. V was cut by 0 bases and J by 1 base, with 9 bases left in between. The CDR3 loop spans 15 amino acids. Germline CDR1 and CDR2: MNHNS and SASEGT. The CDR3 DNA reads TGTGCCAGCAGTGAAGCGGGAGGTGGGAACACTGAAGCTTTCTTT. It translates to CASSEAGGGNTEAFF.

There are a few counts of this clone. A read error may produce the germline difference seen at one junction end. V gene TRBV6-2 or TRBV6-3 combines with J gene TRBJ2-1; D perhaps matches TRBD2 (7 bases). Germline V gene lookup returns CDR1 MNHEY and CDR2 SVGEGT. The CDR3 sequence is 16 residues long. CDR3 DNA: TGTGCCAGCGCAAACCCACGCGGGGGCCAGTACAATGAGCGGTTCTTC. This translates into CASANPRGGQYNERFF.

The chain employs TRBV28 and TRBJ1-3; D not certain. Germline V gives CDR1 MDHEN, CDR2 SYDVKM. The CDR3 runs 16 residues. V lost 4 bases to trimming and J lost 0 bases, with 13 bases between them. The chain's CDR3 is CASSYSSGFSGNTIYF. Here the CDR3 DNA reads TGTGCCAGCAGTTACTCCTCGGGGTTCTCTGGAAACACCATATATTTT.

There are many counts of this clone. The junction departs from the called germline gene at one end, perhaps through a read error. Other nucleotide sequences from this sample produce the same CDR3. The chain is built from TRBV11-2 and TRBJ1-3, with D perhaps matching TRBD1 (5 bases). The CDR3 covers 15 residues. CDR1 is SGHAT, CDR2 FQNNGV, per germline. CDR3 sequence reads: CASSVDRGTGNTIYF. The CDR3 bases are TGTGCCAGCAGCGTAGATAGGGGTACAGGAAACACTATATATTTT.

This clone came up many times. The chain carries TRBV5-1 and TRBJ2-5; the match to TRBD1 covers 8 bases. Looked up from germline, CDR1 is SGHRS and CDR2 is YFSETQ. The V segment lost 2 bases and the J segment 1 base; nucleotides outside the gene matches: 1. The CDR3 is 14 amino acids. CDR3 region: CASSFQGAQETQYF. The CDR3 DNA reads as TGCGCCAGCAGCTTCCAGGGGGCCCAAGAGACCCAGTACTTC.

The chain links TRBV19 to TRBJ2-4; D might be TRBD1 or TRBD2, each matching 7 bases. Trimming stripped 4 bases from V and 4 bases from J, with 14 bases between. Germline V gene data show CDR1 as LNHDA and CDR2 as SQIVND (reference sequence). CDR3 length: 15 amino acids. The CDR3 reads CASSTSGTAKNIQYF. Here the CDR3 DNA reads TGTGCCAGTAGTACAAGCGGGACAGCTAAAAACATTCAGTACTTC.

This clone was seen at least ten times. This chain connects TRBV2 to TRBJ2-3; weak D call: TRBD2 (5 bases). The germline CDR1 and CDR2 sequences are SNHLY and FYNNEI. The CDR3 is made up of 16 amino acids. The V gene lost 4 bases and the J gene lost 5 bases, with 19 bases spanning the gap. The CDR3 loop is CASSGGVKILGDTQYF. The CDR3 coding sequence is TGTGCCAGCAGTGGAGGCGTCAAAATACTAGGAGATACGCAGTATTTT.

The V call is TRBV7-9, the J call TRBJ1-2, with D hard to call. Trimming took 1 base from V and 10 from J, leaving 7 bases between them. Germline CDR1 is SEHNR and CDR2 is FQNEAQ (reference sequence). CDR3 length equals 11 residues. The CDR3 here is CASSLGSFYTF. The CDR3 nucleotides are TGTGCCAGCAGCTTAGGTTCTTTCTACACCTTC. The complete variable domain, with remaining parts taken from reference TRBV7-9 and TRBJ1-2, reads DTGVSQNPRHKITKRGQNVTFRCDPISEHNRLYWYRQTLGQGPEFLTYFQNEAQLEKSRLLSDRFSAERPKGSFSTLEIQRTEQGDSAMYLCASSLGSFYTFGSGTRLTVV.

J is TRBJ2-1 and V is TRBV6-5; 15 positions agree with TRBD2. The CDR3 consists of 17 residues. From germline, CDR1 is MNHEY and CDR2 SVGAGI. With V trimmed by 4 bases and J by 7 bases, 8 bases remained unmatched. For the CDR3, the DNA is TGTGCCAGCAGTTCCCCCGGACTAGCGGGAGGGGTAAATGAGCAGTTCTTC. Its protein product is CASSSPGLAGGVNEQFF.

This clone has a count of ten or more. The V gene is TRBV19, the J gene TRBJ2-4; 8 bases line up with TRBD1. The CDR3 length is 16 residues. The germline CDR1 and CDR2 sequences are LNHDA and SQIVND (reference sequence). V lost 3 bases, J lost 2 bases, and 6 bases stayed unmatched. The CDR3 nucleotides are TGTGCCAGTAGTATCTGGGACAGGCGGACCAAAAACATTCAGTACTTC. Its translation: CASSIWDRRTKNIQYF.

By sample fraction, this clone is medium-sized. CDR3: CASSLASPRGLYEQFF. The CDR3 DNA reads TGTGCCAGCAGCTTAGCATCTCCCAGGGGGCTCTATGAGCAGTTCTTC. The chain combines TRBV11-2 with TRBJ2-1; 8 nucleotides align to TRBD1. CDR3 length: 16 residues. From germline, CDR1 is SGHAT and CDR2 FQNNGV. The junction had 10 bases not matched to a gene; V was cut back by 1 base and J by 8 bases.

This clone was seen at least ten times. This chain connects TRBV30 to TRBJ2-7; D not resolved. Trimming stripped 2 bases from V and 0 bases from J, with 11 bases between. Germline assignment: CDR1 GTSNPN and CDR2 SVGIG (reference sequence). The CDR3 is made up of 14 amino acids. The CDR3 sequence: CAWSYGQSSYEQYF. Written as DNA, the CDR3 is TGTGCCTGGAGTTACGGTCAGAGCTCCTACGAGCAGTACTTC.

The chain has TRBV27 and TRBJ2-7, with 9 bases matching TRBD1. The CDR3 is 15 amino acids. The trim removed 2 bases at V and 2 bases at J, leaving 4 bases unmatched. The germline V gene encodes CDR1 MNHEY and CDR2 SMNVEV (reference sequence). Written as DNA, the CDR3 is TGTGCCAGCAGTTTAACGGGACAGGGCGCCTACGAGCAGTACTTC. Translating gives CASSLTGQGAYEQYF.

This clone was found a few times. One junction end disagrees with the germline gene, perhaps due to a read error. This chain connects TRBV24-1 to TRBJ2-3; possible D gene TRBD1, 6 bases. The CDR3 is made up of 16 amino acids. Per germline, CDR1 KGHDR and CDR2 SFDVKD. CDR3 bases: TGTGCCACCAGTTATTTTCCAGGGGAAAGGCCAGATACGCAGTATTTT. It is translated as CATSYFPGERPDTQYF.

Ten or more counts support this clone. This chain uses TRBV19 with TRBJ2-1; D is undetermined. V shed 3 bases and J shed 0 bases, with 9 bases lying between them. Per germline, CDR1 LNHDA and CDR2 SQIVND (reference sequence). This CDR3 has 15 amino acids. In DNA, the CDR3 is TGTGCCAGTAGTATGAGCTCTAACTCCTACAATGAGCAGTTCTTC. Translating gives CASSMSSNSYNEQFF.

The chain joins TRBV7-2 to TRBJ1-2; the D is unclear. The CDR3 length is 13 residues. Germline values: CDR1 SGHTA, CDR2 FQGNSA. V was cut by 5 bases and J by 7 bases, with 14 bases left in between. Written as DNA, the CDR3 is TGTGCCAGCAGCCGACCGGAGACCTTTGGCTACACCTTC. It specifies CASSRPETFGYTF. Together with reference TRBV7-2 and TRBJ1-2, the CDR3 gives the full variable domain: GAGVSQSPSNKVTEKGKDVELRCDPISGHTALYWYRQSLGQGLEFLIYFQGNSAPDKSGLPSDRFSAERTGGSVSTLTIQRTQQEDSAVYLCASSRPETFGYTFGSGTRLTVV.